This T cell receptor beta chain was observed in a study of blood T cell repertoires in COVID-19. Measured with immunoSEQ multiplex PCR; TCRdb has only the in-frame clones, and not every one. The table includes about 80,000 clones, around 79% detected once. The CDR3 sequence is 14 residues long. In germline, CDR1 is SGHRS, CDR2 YFSETQ. J gave up 4 bases and V 2 bases, and 3 bases lay outside the gene matches. The V call is TRBV5-1, the J call TRBJ2-5; 9 bases are shared with TRBD1. The specimen sequenced was peripheral blood. The TCR was taken from a human donor in a cohort sampled during active COVID-19. The CDR3 DNA follows: TGCGCCAGCAGCTTACAGGGGGCAGGAGAGACCCAGTACTTC. As protein: CASSLQGAGETQYF.